The clone carrying this TCR beta chain is medium-sized by frequency. Its antigen is not identified. The data stem from a study of CD8 T cells in cerebrospinal fluid in Alzheimer's disease. Study outcomes and limitations: In mild cognitive impairment or Alzheimer's disease, the biggest CSF clone made up more TCRs than in controls.

After re-calling the 10x single-cell sequencing reads, TCRdb lists one entry per CDR3 protein, DNA absent. The listing records some 1,700 distinct CDR3 sequences. This CDR3 has 15 residues. Germline CDR1 DFQATT, CDR2 SNEGSKA (reference sequence). What was sequenced was cerebrospinal fluid. The rearrangement uses TRBV20-1 and TRBJ2-3; TCRdb lists TRBD2, though no DNA is available to test this call. This TCR was sampled from a human donor in good health. The CDR3 spells CSAPTSGTNTDTQYF.